This T cell receptor (beta chain) derives from a study of cytomegalovirus exposure and HLA in healthy donors. Assay used: immunoSEQ multiplex PCR; TCRdb lists only in-frame clones, some missing. The sample lists over 45,000 clones, 85% to 95% occurring once. V shed 6 bases and J 8 bases; nucleotides not matched to a gene: 8. The CDR3 has 14 amino acids. CDR1 MNHNS and CDR2 SASEGT come from the germline V gene. This clonotype was obtained from a woman aged 18-35 years in good health and CMV-seronegative. This rearrangement joins TRBV6-1 to TRBJ1-4, with 8 bases that match TRBD1. Source material: PBMCs. CDR3 sequence (DNA): TGTGCCAGCAGGACAGGGGTCAGTGGAGAAAAACTGTTTTTT. Its protein product is CASRTGVSGEKLFF.